The source of this TCR beta chain is a study of T cell repertoires in cytomegalovirus infection (dated 2019 in TCRdb). Notes on the research overall: The peptide stimulations were aimed at well-studied HLA-B-restricted epitopes as well as recently identified HLA-C-restricted CMV epitopes, whose presentation resists viral immunomodulation. Because public TCR beta signatures pointed to carriage of CMV infection together with the matching HLA type, the HLA type of each donor mattered for the analysis.

Results and caveats for the whole study, not just this receptor: In the ex vivo response, HLA-C-restricted CMV-specific TCR beta clonotypes were dominant, and in two of eight donors the single most frequent clonotype came from this HLA-C-restricted group. Cumulative frequency of public TCR beta family members discriminated carriers of CMV infection plus the relevant HLA type in this cohort and an independent roughly 340-donor cohort.

The intended sense of this specimen's treatment or condition label: in vitro stimulation with specific CMV peptide epitopes to enrich CMV-specific T cells. Sequencing instrument: Illumina HiSeq 1500. TCRdb reworked the public reads: Q25 trimming with fastp, MiXCR clone assembly, productive beta chains retained. Rows with a matching CDR3 protein are joined into one entry that keeps the most common DNA and genes. This sample comprises fewer than 900,000 distinct CDR3 sequences, about 28% of them detected only once. Under 15% of the sample is in the top ten clones. From the cysteine through the phenylalanine, the CDR3 covers 16 amino acids. Only the CDR3 DNA stays, 48 bases, in frame from base 1. Deletion took 4 bases off V and 8 bases off J, with a span of 20 bases between the germline ends. CDR1 MDHEN and CDR2 SYDVKM are derived from the germline V gene. Comment on this clonotype: The antigen it binds to is not known. There are no base qualities to consult, and no much larger clone falls within one base.

Recombination connected TRBV28 to TRBJ2-2; TRBD2 could be the D gene, as 5 bases match. The receptor's source is a human donor in good health (CMV status not recorded). Some clones in this sample may be carry-over from other donors' samples. Sequencing used cultured CD8+ T cells from PBMCs, obtained from culture after CMV antigen stimulation. CDR3 sequence: CASSSRLKRNLGELFF. The DNA is TGTGCCAGCAGTTCTCGACTAAAACGGAACCTAGGGGAGCTGTTTTTT.